These T cell receptor beta chains were read from a single sample in a study of CD8 T cells in ankylosing spondylitis. TCRdb ran MiXCR on the 5' RACE reads and lists one entry per CDR3 protein. The table shows around 430,000 distinct CDR3 sequences, with 17% occurring only once. Sequencing was performed on blood, either unsorted or a sorted T cell fraction (not recorded which). Receptors originate from a male donor with ankylosing spondylitis. The CDR3 runs from the conserved cysteine through the conserved F or W. Fields, in order: clone size, CDR3 length, D gene, J gene, V gene, CDR3 protein, CDR3 DNA. The D gene is left open where the match is weak. A clone size is listed for some rows: how often the clone was seen (once, few, many), or a class if it is expanded.

few | 13 | NA | TRBJ2-1 | TRBV6-6 | CASYEGPYNEQFF | TGTGCCAGCTACGAAGGGCCCTACAATGAGCAGTTCTTC
few | 13 | NA | TRBJ1-6 | TRBV7-9 | CASTEGMTSPLHF | TGTGCCAGCACGGAGGGCATGACTTCACCCCTCCACTTT
few | 16 | NA | TRBJ2-7 | TRBV6-1 | CASSRGTDRGTYEQYF | TGTGCCAGCAGCCGAGGGACCGACCGGGGAACCTACGAGCAGTACTTC
NA | 13 | NA | TRBJ1-1 | TRBV29-1 | CSVVTGLNTEAFF | TGCAGCGTTGTCACGGGGCTGAACACTGAAGCTTTCTTT
NA | 14 | NA | TRBJ2-3 | TRBV5-1 | CASRVGRSTDTQYF | TGCGCCAGCAGGGTGGGCCGTAGCACAGATACGCAGTATTTT
NA | 15 | TRBD1 | TRBJ1-1 | TRBV3-1 | CASSQHAGTVSEAFF | TGTGCCAGCAGCCAACACGCAGGGACAGTCTCTGAAGCTTTCTTT
NA | 16 | NA | TRBJ2-4 | TRBV6-1 | CASSRTQELAKNIQYF | TGTGCCAGCAGTCGAACACAGGAACTAGCCAAAAACATTCAGTACTTC
few | 14 | NA | TRBJ2-7 | TRBV3-1 | CASSPSVGAYEQYF | TGTGCCAGCAGCCCTTCAGTCGGGGCCTACGAGCAGTACTTC
NA | 12 | NA | TRBJ2-1 | TRBV12-3/TRBV12-4 | CASSLSANEQFF | TGTGCCAGCAGTTTGTCTGCCAATGAGCAGTTCTTC
NA | 17 | NA | TRBJ1-5 | TRBV6-2/TRBV6-3 | CASSYSTQGKTNQPQHF | TGTGCCAGCAGTTACTCGACCCAGGGAAAAACCAATCAGCCCCAGCATTTT
few | 17 | TRBD2 | TRBJ2-5 | TRBV7-9 | CASSFQRRGGSQETQYF | TGTGCCAGCAGCTTCCAACGGCGGGGGGGATCCCAAGAGACCCAGTACTTC
NA | 12 | TRBD2 | TRBJ2-7 | TRBV5-1 | CASRPTSGEQYF | TGCGCCAGCAGACCTACTAGCGGCGAGCAGTACTTC
NA | 15 | NA | TRBJ1-1 | TRBV5-6 | CASSLFDRKNTEAFF | TGTGCCAGCAGCTTGTTTGACAGGAAGAACACTGAAGCTTTCTTT
few | 17 | TRBD2 | TRBJ2-3 | TRBV5-1 | CASSRMTSGSIADTQYF | TGCGCCAGCAGCCGGATGACTAGCGGGAGTATCGCAGATACGCAGTATTTT
few | 15 | NA | TRBJ1-2 | TRBV4-3 | CASSQDPEGNYGYTF | TGCGCCAGCAGCCAAGATCCCGAGGGGAACTATGGCTACACCTTC
few | 11 | NA | TRBJ2-7 | TRBV6-1 | CASNLNYEQYF | TGTGCCAGCAACCTCAACTACGAGCAGTACTTC
NA | 15 | TRBD1 | TRBJ2-1 | TRBV3-1 | CASSRPGTGYNEQFF | TGTGCCAGCAGCCGACCTGGGACAGGGTACAATGAGCAGTTCTTC
many | 14 | NA | TRBJ1-1 | TRBV2 | CASREQGGGTEAFF | TGTGCCAGCAGGGAACAGGGAGGGGGCACTGAAGCTTTCTTT
NA | 14 | NA | TRBJ1-1 | TRBV7-8 | CASSLKAGYLEAFF | TGTGCCAGCAGCTTAAAGGCAGGATACCTTGAAGCTTTCTTT